This T cell receptor beta chain is from a study of neoadjuvant anti-PD-1 for oral cavity cancer. Measured with immunoSEQ multiplex PCR; TCRdb has only the in-frame clones, and not every one. The data hold fewer than 70,000 clones, with 79% observed a single time. Points on this clone: Its antigen is undetermined.

Findings and limits, study-wide: Post-nivolumab, blood T cell clonality was significantly elevated in non-responders.

This CDR3 contains 15 residues. Germline V gives CDR1 SGHNT, CDR2 YYREEE (reference sequence). V was trimmed by 6 bases and J by 0 bases, leaving 12 bases between them. J is TRBJ2-2 and V is TRBV5-4, with D possibly being TRBD2 (5 bases). The sample was PBMCs, taken before nivolumab (anti-PD-1) treatment. The sequence was obtained from a person aged 35-80 years with oral cavity squamous cell carcinoma. In DNA form, the CDR3 reads TGTGCCAGCACCCGAGGGAGCCCGAACACCGGGGAGCTGTTTTTT. This sequence encodes CASTRGSPNTGELFF. The whole variable domain, remainder taken from reference TRBV5-4 and TRBJ2-2, is ETGVTQSPTHLIKTRGQQVTLRCSSQSGHNTVSWYQQALGQGPQFIFQYYREEENGRGNFPPRFSGLQFPNYSSELNVNALELDDSALYLCASTRGSPNTGELFFGEGSRLTVL.